This T cell receptor beta chain appears in the sequencing data of a study of PD-1 blockade in mismatch repair-deficient tumors. Broader study findings: Tumor-resident clones, often undetectable pretreatment in blood, expanded then contracted after pembrolizumab.

The data were produced by immunoSEQ multiplex PCR, yet TCRdb's version contains in-frame clones alone and is incomplete. The table records 75,000 to 85,000 clones, roughly 80% of them present only once. All patients were mismatch repair deficient, assessed by either PCR or immunohistochemistry. The length of the CDR3 is 14 residues. Unmatched junction bases numbered 6, after V lost 8 bases and J lost 4 bases. The V gene's germline CDR1 is SNHLY and CDR2 FYNNEI. A word on this clone: No antigen is known for it.

This receptor was taken from an adult with mismatch repair-deficient cancer. The sequencing here drew on peripheral blood, taken 12 weeks after starting pembrolizumab. The chain has TRBV2 and TRBJ2-2; TRBD2 matches at 8 bases. The CDR3 DNA sequence: TGTGCCAGCGGTAGCGGGAAGGGCACCGGGGAGCTGTTTTTT. This gives the protein CASGSGKGTGELFF.